This TCR beta chain derives from a study of OX40 agonist ivuxolimab in advanced cancers. Overall study context: Antecedent anti-PD-1, anti-PD-L1 or anti-CTLA-4 therapy was permissible, with over 35% having received some. General observations from the study: Expansion of clones was among the lowest in partial responders at 0.1-3.0 mg/kg.

CDR1 is MGHRA and CDR2 is YSYEKL in the germline V gene. There are 18 residues in the CDR3. The ends lost 3 bases at V and 1 base at J; junction bases unmatched: 12. Anyone with autoimmune disease history or systemic immunosuppression was excluded. A note on this clone: The antigen is not known.

Sequenced by immunoSEQ multiplex PCR; TCRdb stores in-frame clones only, minus some. The table shows 65,000 or so clones, with just under 85% occurring only once. The origin of this receptor is an adult with an advanced solid tumor such as melanoma, head and neck, liver or kidney cancer. The material was CD4+ or CD8+ T cells sorted from blood, obtained in a trial of the OX40 agonist ivuxolimab. J is TRBJ1-3 and V is TRBV4-1; 7 nucleotides agree with TRBD1. CDR3 in DNA: TGCGCCAGCAGCCAGCCGCGGACAGGAAAAAAGTCTGGAAACACCATATATTTT. It is translated as CASSQPRTGKKSGNTIYF.